The clone carrying this T cell receptor (beta chain) was detected once. The data originate from a study of blood T cell repertoires in COVID-19. CDR1 and CDR2 from the germline V gene are SGHNT and YYREEE (reference sequence). V lost 4 bases to trimming and J lost 3 bases, with 17 bases between them. The CDR3 length is 15 residues. Measured with immunoSEQ multiplex PCR; TCRdb has only the in-frame clones, and not every one. Of 65,000 to 80,000 clones listed, over 70% are singletons. This clonotype originated in a man between 50 and 59 years old with active COVID-19. Sequencing was performed on peripheral blood. The chain is built from TRBV5-4 and TRBJ2-7, with a possible D match to TRBD2 (6 bases). DNA for the CDR3: TGTGCCAGCAGCCGCCCCGGGCGGGGAAACTACGAGCAGTACTTC. Translation: CASSRPGRGNYEQYF. Supplemented by reference TRBV5-4 and TRBJ2-7, the full variable domain reads ETGVTQSPTHLIKTRGQQVTLRCSSQSGHNTVSWYQQALGQGPQFIFQYYREEENGRGNFPPRFSGLQFPNYSSELNVNALELDDSALYLCASSRPGRGNYEQYFGPGTRLTVT.